This T cell receptor (beta chain) emerged from a study of control samples from healthy donors and cancer patients. V was shortened by 6 bases and J by 3 bases, with 9 bases between the two germline ends. The CDR3 contains 13 residues. The repertoire was sequenced with immunoSEQ multiplex PCR; TCRdb's copy has only in-frame clones and lacks some. The sample lists around 76,000 clones; about nine tenths were seen once. This receptor was obtained from a woman aged 50 to 60 with colorectal cancer. V usage is TRBV12-3 or TRBV12-4 and J usage is TRBJ1-5; weak D call: TRBD1 (6 bases). The sequencing sample was made of PBMCs. CDR3 loop: CASSRQDNQPQHF. Here the CDR3 DNA reads TGTGCCAGCAGCCGACAGGACAATCAGCCCCAGCATTTT.